The 29 T cell receptor beta chains given below trace back to one sample, sequenced in a study of cytomegalovirus exposure and HLA in healthy donors (dated by TCRdb to about 2017). The library relied on the immunoSEQ multiplex PCR assay. The multiplex PCR relied on a mix of 60 forward primers for TCR Vbeta segments and 13 reverse primers for TCR Jbeta segments. Drawn from immuneACCESS, this table holds only the in-frame rearrangements with V and J called that TCRdb kept. Clones are partly lost; checked studies trace under half to an unresolved V gene and leave the rest unexplained. The sample table contains 100,000 to 150,000 clones; only one count was recorded for less than 85% of them. The biggest ten clones account for approximately 2% of the sample. The sequencing input was PBMCs. Source of these receptors: a woman aged 40 to 50 in good health and CMV-seropositive.

The chain combines TRBV19 with TRBJ2-3; D gene unclear. Trimming took off 5 bases at V and 3 bases at J, with 6 bases between the two ends. Germline values: CDR1 LNHDA, CDR2 SQIVND (reference sequence). This CDR3 is built from 12 residues. This CDR3 reads CASSPGTDTQYF. The CDR3 region has the DNA TGTGCCAGTAGTCCAGGTACAGATACGCAGTATTTT. Supplemented by reference TRBV19 and TRBJ2-3, the full variable domain reads DGGITQSPKYLFRKEGQNVTLSCEQNLNHDAMYWYRQDPGQGLRLIYYSQIVNDFQKGDIAEGYSVSREKKESFPLTVTSAQKNPTAFYLCASSPGTDTQYFGPGTRLTVL.

This chain links TRBV5-4 with TRBJ1-1; D gene ambiguous. The CDR3 contains 16 residues. The germline CDR1 and CDR2 sequences are SGHNT and YYREEE (reference sequence). With 4 bases removed from V and 1 base from J, the gap between germline ends came to 17 bases. The CDR3 nucleotides are TGTGCCAGCAGCCCCGTGGGAGGAGGCCCGAACACTGAAGCTTTCTTT. It yields the protein CASSPVGGGPNTEAFF.

The chain carries TRBV29-1 and TRBJ2-3; 8 bases agree with TRBD1. The CDR3 is 16 residues long. The V gene end was trimmed by 6 bases and the J gene end by 3 bases; junction bases not matched to a gene: 14. Germline values: CDR1 SQVTM, CDR2 ANQGSEA. In DNA form, the CDR3 reads TGCAGCGTAAACGTCGGGCGACAGGGGCTGACAGATACGCAGTATTTT. Amino acid sequence: CSVNVGRQGLTDTQYF.

The chain uses TRBV28 and TRBJ1-2, with 10 bases aligning to TRBD1. The CDR3 is 12 amino acids. Per germline, CDR1 MDHEN and CDR2 SYDVKM. The V gene end was trimmed by 5 bases and the J gene end by 8 bases; junction bases not matched to a gene: 2. The CDR3 bases are TGTGCCAGCAGTGCGACAGGGGGCGGCTACACCTTC. This translates into CASSATGGGYTF.

The CDR3 coding sequence is TGTGCCAGCAGCCCCGGACAGGGATTTGGAAACACCATATATTTT. This codes for CASSPGQGFGNTIYF. The chain links TRBV7-2 to TRBJ1-3; 8 bases fit TRBD1. Germline assignment: CDR1 SGHTA and CDR2 FQGNSA. There are 15 residues in the CDR3. J lost 3 bases, V lost 5 bases, and 6 bases had no gene match.

This chain connects TRBV4-2 to TRBJ1-3; the D gene is possibly TRBD1 (5 bases). Germline V gene lookup returns CDR1 LGHNA and CDR2 YNFKEQ. Trimming shortened V by 5 bases and J by 2 bases, and 13 bases separated the two germline ends. This CDR3 has 15 amino acids. The CDR3 is CASSTRGAAGNTIYF. DNA of the CDR3: TGTGCCAGCAGCACCCGCGGGGCCGCTGGAAACACCATATATTTT.

This chain joins TRBV5-1 and TRBJ2-5, with 10 bases lining up with TRBD1. Germline assignment: CDR1 SGHRS and CDR2 YFSETQ. The CDR3 runs to 16 residues. J lost 1 base, V lost 4 bases, and 7 bases had no gene match. The CDR3 reads CASSSGDRGSQETQYF. CDR3 coding DNA: TGCGCCAGCAGCAGTGGGGACAGGGGATCCCAAGAGACCCAGTACTTC.

This clone was observed once. The V and J genes are TRBV2 and TRBJ2-5; the D gene is possibly TRBD1 (6 bases). Trimming shortened V by 8 bases and J by 2 bases, and 15 bases separated the two germline ends. Germline V gene lookup returns CDR1 SNHLY and CDR2 FYNNEI. The CDR3 spans 14 residues. The CDR3 loop reads CASRTQGRQETQYF. CDR3 DNA sequence: TGTGCCAGCCGAACACAGGGACGTCAAGAGACCCAGTACTTC.

The CDR3 DNA reads TGTGCCAGCAGCCCCGTTAAACAGGGTGGGGCCAACGTCCTGACTTTC. As protein: CASSPVKQGGANVLTF. This chain connects TRBV5-4 to TRBJ2-6; possibly TRBD1 for D (6 bases). CDR1 and CDR2 (germline): SGHNT, YYREEE (reference sequence). There are 16 residues in the CDR3. V shed 4 bases and J shed 3 bases, with 14 bases lying between them.

This clone has only a few counts. The chain joins TRBV7-2 to TRBJ1-2; 8 nucleotides line up with TRBD1. CDR1 is SGHTA, CDR2 FQGNSA, per germline. J lost 2 bases, V lost 5 bases, and 4 bases had no gene match. The CDR3 length is 14 residues. The CDR3 DNA is TGTGCCAGCAGCGACTGGACAGGGAACTATGGCTACACCTTC. Protein product: CASSDWTGNYGYTF.

This clone was recorded a few times. The rearrangement joins TRBV11-2 to TRBJ1-3, with D tentatively TRBD1 (6 bases). V was cut by 0 bases and J by 0 bases, with 9 bases left in between. The length of the CDR3 is 16 residues. Germline loops: CDR1 SGHAT, CDR2 FQNNGV. CDR3 in DNA: TGTGCCAGCAGCTTAGAAGGCAGGGGCTCTGGAAACACCATATATTTT. Protein: CASSLEGRGSGNTIYF.

This chain connects TRBV7-3 to TRBJ2-5, with D perhaps matching TRBD2 (6 bases). Trimming left V 5 bases short and J 2 bases short, with 15 bases between. The germline gives CDR1 SGHTA, CDR2 FQGTGA. The CDR3 extends over 15 amino acids. In DNA form, the CDR3 reads TGTGCCAGCAGCCCGGTTGGGGGGAAGCAAGAGACCCAGTACTTC. Translated: CASSPVGGKQETQYF.

CDR3 sequence: CAWSPGTGGNQPQHF. The DNA for the CDR3 is TGTGCCTGGAGTCCCGGGACAGGGGGTAATCAGCCCCAGCATTTT. J is TRBJ1-5 and V is TRBV30; 11 bases align to TRBD1. Trimming took 2 bases from V and 4 from J; bases not matched to a gene: 4. The CDR3 extends over 15 amino acids. Germline CDR1 GTSNPN, CDR2 SVGIG (reference sequence).

This chain joins TRBV7-2 and TRBJ1-4; a possible D gene is TRBD1 (5 bases). In germline, CDR1 is SGHTA, CDR2 FQGNSA. Trimming took 3 bases from V and 0 from J, leaving 11 bases between them. The CDR3 runs 16 residues. CDR3 DNA sequence: TGTGCCAGCAGCTTGGGACTTCCCGCAACTAATGAAAAACTGTTTTTT. Translated: CASSLGLPATNEKLFF.

V usage is TRBV6-5 and J usage is TRBJ2-7, with 11 nucleotides matching TRBD2. V lost 6 bases to trimming and J lost 4 bases; unmatched junction nucleotides: 2. The CDR3 is made up of 13 amino acids. Germline values: CDR1 MNHEY, CDR2 SVGAGI. The CDR3 reads CASRLAGEYEQYF. CDR3 nucleotides: TGTGCCAGCAGACTAGCGGGAGAGTACGAGCAGTACTTC.

Only a few counts were recorded for this clone. The chain combines TRBV4-1 with TRBJ2-2; D may be TRBD1 (6 bases). This CDR3 spans 16 amino acids. Germline V gene data show CDR1 as MGHRA and CDR2 as YSYEKL. Trimming removed 0 bases at V and 6 bases at J, with 14 bases between. The CDR3 DNA follows: TGCGCCAGCAGCCAAGAGAGCTGGGGGCTAGCCGGGGAGCTGTTTTTT. Protein sequence: CASSQESWGLAGELFF.

This clone has just a few counts. This sequence joins TRBV9 and TRBJ1-2, with D maybe TRBD1 (6 bases). V shed 0 bases and J shed 7 bases, with 13 bases lying between them. Germline CDR1 reads SGDLS; CDR2 reads YYNGEE. The CDR3 totals 14 residues. As DNA, the CDR3 is TGTGCCAGCAGCGTAGCGGCAGGGGTTGGTGGCTACACCTTC. This gives the protein CASSVAAGVGGYTF.

This clone was counted a few times. The chain couples TRBV5-5 to TRBJ2-1, with TRBD1 matching over 7 bases. The CDR3 consists of 16 residues. CDR1 and CDR2 (germline): SGHKS, YYEKEE (reference sequence). After removal of 4 bases from V and 8 bases from J, the junction contained 15 bases not matched to a gene. In nucleotides, the CDR3 is TGTGCCAGCAGCCTAAGACAGGGACAAGCGTTGGATGAGCAGTTCTTC. It specifies CASSLRQGQALDEQFF.

V gene TRBV15 combines with J gene TRBJ2-5; 10 bases match TRBD1. The CDR3 is 15 residues long. Germline V CDR1 and CDR2: LNHNV, YYDKDF (reference sequence). V dropped 3 bases and J dropped 11; count of bases not matched to a gene: 12. CDR3: CATSSSGTGVFEQYF. For the CDR3, the DNA is TGTGCCACCAGCAGCTCCGGGACAGGGGTTTTTGAGCAGTACTTC.

The rearrangement uses TRBV27 and TRBJ2-5; 7 bases agree with TRBD2. J lost 7 bases, V lost 5 bases, and 10 bases had no gene match. Germline V gives CDR1 MNHEY, CDR2 SMNVEV (reference sequence). This CDR3 contains 14 residues. The CDR3 protein is CASSPTREQGTQYF. The CDR3 nucleotides are TGTGCCAGCAGTCCTACGCGGGAGCAGGGGACCCAGTACTTC.

The chain combines TRBV30 with TRBJ1-1; tentative D call: TRBD1 (5 bases). The V gene's germline CDR1 is GTSNPN and CDR2 SVGIG (reference sequence). The CDR3 has 15 amino acids. The V and J ends lost 0 bases and 0 bases respectively, with 11 bases between them. The CDR3 DNA reads as TGTGCCTGGAGTGTACAAGGGGTCATGAACACTGAAGCTTTCTTT. This gives the protein CAWSVQGVMNTEAFF.

J is TRBJ2-7 and V is TRBV9, with 10 bases aligning to TRBD2. Germline trimming cut 4 bases from V and 0 bases from J; bases unmatched to any gene: 13. This CDR3 contains 18 residues. CDR1 is SGDLS and CDR2 is YYNGEE in the germline V gene. CDR3 amino acids: CASSPTGTSVVGSYEQYF. CDR3 DNA sequence: TGTGCCAGCAGCCCAACCGGGACTAGCGTCGTAGGCTCCTACGAGCAGTACTTC.

The chain combines TRBV30 with TRBJ1-4; D is perhaps TRBD1 (5 bases). This CDR3 has 14 amino acids. V lost 4 bases and J 0 bases, leaving 9 bases between the germline ends. Germline assignment: CDR1 GTSNPN and CDR2 SVGIG (reference sequence). CDR3 nucleotides: TGTGCCTGGAACACAGGTGCAACTAATGAAAAACTGTTTTTT. Its protein product is CAWNTGATNEKLFF. The full variable domain, rest sourced from reference TRBV30 and TRBJ1-4, is SQTIHQWPATLVQPVGSPLSLECTVEGTSNPNLYWYRQAAGRGLQLLFYSVGIGQISSEVPQNLSASRPQDRQFILSSKKLLLSDSGFYLCAWNTGATNEKLFFGSGTQLSVL.

The V and J genes are TRBV7-9 and TRBJ2-3; D gene uncertain. Looked up from germline, CDR1 is SEHNR and CDR2 is FQNEAQ (reference sequence). V lost 1 base, J lost 1 base, and 3 bases lay in between. This CDR3 is 13 amino acids long. The CDR3 sequence: CASSLGGTDTQYF. In DNA form, the CDR3 reads TGTGCCAGCAGCTTAGGCGGCACAGATACGCAGTATTTT.

Remarks on this clone: The conserved phenylalanine or tryptophan normally closing the CDR3 is absent here, so this likely arose from a read error. The chain uses TRBV11-2 and TRBJ1-1; TRBD1 agrees at 7 bases. The germline gives CDR1 SGHAT, CDR2 FQNNGV. J lost 3 bases, V lost 5 bases, and 6 bases had no gene match. This CDR3 comprises 14 residues. The CDR3 DNA is TGTGCCAGCAGCCAAAGGACAGGCTACACTGAAGCTTTCCTT. Translation: CASSQRTGYTEAFL.

The chain is built from TRBV7-2 and TRBJ2-5; TRBD2 agrees at 9 bases. This CDR3 has 18 residues. Trimming at V came to 5 bases and at J to 2 bases, leaving 15 bases not matched to a gene. Germline loops: CDR1 SGHTA, CDR2 FQGNSA. The CDR3, as DNA: TGTGCCAGCAGCCTCGCGGGGGGGGTCTCCTCCTCTCAAGAGACCCAGTACTTC. It encodes CASSLAGGVSSSQETQYF.

The chain combines TRBV28 with TRBJ1-2; D not certain. The V gene lost 3 bases and the J gene lost 4 bases, with 15 bases spanning the gap. Germline CDR1 is MDHEN and CDR2 is SYDVKM. The CDR3 spans 15 residues. As DNA, the CDR3 is TGTGCCAGCAGTTTCCACAGCCCAGGAGGCTATGGCTACACCTTC. Translated, it gives CASSFHSPGGYGYTF.

The V call is TRBV6-5, the J call TRBJ2-5, with 7 bases fitting TRBD1. Germline V gene sequence: CDR1 MNHEY, CDR2 SVGAGI. J lost 4 bases, V lost 6 bases, and 8 bases had no gene match. The CDR3 covers 14 residues. The CDR3 loop reads CASRLHAGGETQYF. In DNA form, the CDR3 reads TGTGCCAGCAGATTACATGCAGGGGGAGAGACCCAGTACTTC.

Concerning this clone itself: One end of the junction varies from germline; a read error may be responsible. This chain links TRBV15 with TRBJ2-7; 9 bases fit TRBD1. Per the germline V gene, CDR1 is LNHNV and CDR2 is YYDKDF (reference sequence). This CDR3 contains 15 residues. The CDR3 DNA follows: TGTGCCACCAGCTCCTATAAGACAGGGGGATCGCCGAAGAACTTC. Its protein product is CATSSYKTGGSPKNF.